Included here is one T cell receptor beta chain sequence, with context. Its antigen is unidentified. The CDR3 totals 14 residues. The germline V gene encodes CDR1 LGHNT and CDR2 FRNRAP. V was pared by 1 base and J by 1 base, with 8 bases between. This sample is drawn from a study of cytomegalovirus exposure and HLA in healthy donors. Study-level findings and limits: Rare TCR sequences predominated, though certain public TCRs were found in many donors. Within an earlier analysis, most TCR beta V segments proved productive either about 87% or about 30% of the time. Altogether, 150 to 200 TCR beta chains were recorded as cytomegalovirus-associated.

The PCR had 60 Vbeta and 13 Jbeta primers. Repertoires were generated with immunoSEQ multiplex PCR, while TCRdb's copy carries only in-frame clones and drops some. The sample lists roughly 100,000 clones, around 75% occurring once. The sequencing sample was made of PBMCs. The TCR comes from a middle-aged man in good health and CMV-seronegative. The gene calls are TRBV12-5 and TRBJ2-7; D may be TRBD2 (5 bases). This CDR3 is CASGLGGSSYEQYF. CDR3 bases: TGTGCTAGTGGTTTGGGCGGGTCTTCCTACGAGCAGTACTTC.